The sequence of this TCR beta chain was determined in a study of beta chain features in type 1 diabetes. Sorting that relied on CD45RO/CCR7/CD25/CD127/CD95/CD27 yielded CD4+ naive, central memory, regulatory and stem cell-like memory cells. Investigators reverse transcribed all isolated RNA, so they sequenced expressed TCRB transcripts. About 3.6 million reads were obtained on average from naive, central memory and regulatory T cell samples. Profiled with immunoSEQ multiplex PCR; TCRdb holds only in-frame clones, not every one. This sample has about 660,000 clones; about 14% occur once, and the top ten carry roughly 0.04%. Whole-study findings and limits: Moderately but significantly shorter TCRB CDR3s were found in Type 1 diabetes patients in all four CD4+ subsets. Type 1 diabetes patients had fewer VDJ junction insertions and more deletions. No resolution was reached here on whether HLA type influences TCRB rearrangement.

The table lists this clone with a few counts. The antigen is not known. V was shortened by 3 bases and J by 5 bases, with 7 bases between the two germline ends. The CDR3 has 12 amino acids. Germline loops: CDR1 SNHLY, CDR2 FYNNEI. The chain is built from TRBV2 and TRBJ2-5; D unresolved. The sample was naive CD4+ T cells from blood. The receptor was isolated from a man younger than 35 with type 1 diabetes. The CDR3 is CASSEDRETQYF. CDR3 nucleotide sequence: TGTGCCAGCAGTGAGGACCGGGAGACCCAGTACTTC.